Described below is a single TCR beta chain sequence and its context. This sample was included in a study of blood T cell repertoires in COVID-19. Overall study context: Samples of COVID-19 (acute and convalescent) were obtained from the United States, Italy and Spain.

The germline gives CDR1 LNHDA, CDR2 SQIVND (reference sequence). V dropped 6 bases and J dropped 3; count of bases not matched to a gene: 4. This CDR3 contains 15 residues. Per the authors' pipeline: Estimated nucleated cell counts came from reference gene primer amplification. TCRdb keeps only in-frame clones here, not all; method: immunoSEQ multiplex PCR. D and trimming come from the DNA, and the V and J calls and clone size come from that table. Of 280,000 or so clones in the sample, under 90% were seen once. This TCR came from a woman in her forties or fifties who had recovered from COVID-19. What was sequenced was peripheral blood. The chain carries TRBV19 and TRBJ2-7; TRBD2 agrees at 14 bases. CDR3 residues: CASSLGTSGSYEQYF. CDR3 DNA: TGTGCCAGTAGCCTCGGGACTAGCGGGAGCTACGAGCAGTACTTC.